These T cell receptor beta chains were read from a single sample in a study of blood T cell repertoires in COVID-19. Here immunoSEQ multiplex PCR was the method, and the copy in TCRdb shows in-frame clones only, minus some. The sample has a few hundred thousand clones; more than 70% are singletons. Sequenced sample: PBMCs or T cells enriched from blood (not recorded which). The receptor set was obtained from a woman aged 25-40 years who had been exposed to COVID-19. Each CDR3 is given with its conserved first and last residue. D genes are given only for firm matches. Clone size, where shown, is once, few, many, or a class for clones that have expanded.

len | j_gene | v_gene | d_gene | abundance | CDR3nt | CDR3aa
14 | TRBJ1-1 | TRBV5-1 | - | - | TGCGCCAGCAGCTTTTCCAGGGGGAACACTGAAGCTTTCTTT | CASSFSRGNTEAFF
15 | TRBJ2-7 | TRBV18 | - | - | TGTGCCAGCTCACCCCCTGGAGCGAAAACTTACGAGCAGTACTTC | CASSPPGAKTYEQYF
13 | TRBJ2-1 | TRBV7-9 | TRBD1 | - | TGTGCCAGCAGCTTAGATTGGGACAGTGAGCAGTTCTTC | CASSLDWDSEQFF
12 | TRBJ1-2 | TRBV19 | - | - | TGTGCCAGTAGTATGGGAGGGGATGGCTACACCTTC | CASSMGGDGYTF
16 | TRBJ1-4 | TRBV9 | TRBD1 | - | TGTGCCAGCAGCGCCGGTTACAGGGGGCCGGGGGAAAAACTGTTTTTT | CASSAGYRGPGEKLFF
14 | TRBJ1-1 | TRBV19 | - | - | TGTGCCAGTAGTATACCAGGGCGGATCACTGAAGCTTTCTTT | CASSIPGRITEAFF
13 | TRBJ2-7 | TRBV28 | TRBD2 | once | TGTGCCAGCAGAACTAGCGGGACCTACGAGCAGTACTTC | CASRTSGTYEQYF
15 | TRBJ2-3 | TRBV5-1 | TRBD1 | - | TGCGCCAGCAGCCCTGGACAGGGATTAACAGATACGCAGTATTTT | CASSPGQGLTDTQYF
14 | TRBJ2-7 | TRBV30 | TRBD2 | once | TGTGCCTGGAGAGAAGAGGGAGGGACCTACGAGCAGTACTTC | CAWREEGGTYEQYF
15 | TRBJ2-7 | TRBV2 | - | - | TGTGCCAGCAGCCCTAGGGCAGGGGCACCCCTCGAGCAGTACTTC | CASSPRAGAPLEQYF
13 | TRBJ1-2 | TRBV9 | - | - | TGTGCCAGCAGCGTACTACAGGCCCATGGCTACACCTTC | CASSVLQAHGYTF
13 | TRBJ2-7 | TRBV29-1 | - | few | TGCAGCGCGACCGAGTCACAGGACTACGAGCAGTACTTC | CSATESQDYEQYF
14 | TRBJ1-1 | TRBV6-5 | - | - | TGTGCCAGCAGTTACGGTGGAGGTGACACTGAAGCTTTCTTT | CASSYGGGDTEAFF
13 | TRBJ2-3 | TRBV19 | TRBD2 | - | TGTGCCGTGTCTAGCGGGCACACAGATACGCAGTATTTT | CAVSSGHTDTQYF
12 | TRBJ2-1 | TRBV12-3/TRBV12-4 | - | - | TGTGCCAGCAGTTTTCGTTTCAATGAGCAGTTCTTC | CASSFRFNEQFF
15 | TRBJ1-6 | TRBV6-1 | - | once | TGTGCCAGCAGTGAAGTTGGGGCGGTAACTGTGCCCCTCCACTTT | CASSEVGAVTVPLHF
12 | TRBJ1-1 | TRBV9 | TRBD1 | - | TGTGCCAGCAGCACTGGGGACAGCCAAGCTTTCTTT | CASSTGDSQAFF
15 | TRBJ2-3 | TRBV5-1 | TRBD2 | - | TGCGCCAGCAGCTTTGGCGGGAGTAGGACAGATACGCAGTATTTT | CASSFGGSRTDTQYF
12 | TRBJ1-1 | TRBV7-9 | - | - | TGTGCCAGCATCCGGGGGGCCACTGAAGCTTTCTTT | CASIRGATEAFF
16 | TRBJ1-2 | TRBV6-5 | TRBD1 | once | TGTGCCAGCAGTTACTCGAGTTGGACAGGGGGCTATGGCTACACCTTC | CASSYSSWTGGYGYTF
15 | TRBJ1-5 | TRBV5-8 | - | - | TGTGCCAGCAGCTTGGCGGGGTCTAGCAATCAGCCCCAGCATTTT | CASSLAGSSNQPQHF
11 | TRBJ1-5 | TRBV6-1 | - | - | TGTGCCAGCAGTGAACGTAGGCCCCAGCATTTT | CASSERRPQHF
15 | TRBJ1-3 | TRBV30 | TRBD1 | - | TGTGCCTGGAGTTCACCCGGGACAGGGGCGGACACCATATATTTT | CAWSSPGTGADTIYF
17 | TRBJ2-7 | TRBV7-9 | - | once | TGTGCCAGCAGCTGGACAGGGGCGGATAGCGGGAACTACGAGCAGTACTTC | CASSWTGADSGNYEQYF
13 | TRBJ2-7 | TRBV19 | - | - | TGTGCCAGTAGAAACGTCGGCTCCTACGAGCAGTACTTC | CASRNVGSYEQYF
17 | TRBJ2-3 | TRBV27 | TRBD2 | once | TGTGCCAGCAGTTTATCGAGGAGCGGGACCATCACAGATACGCAGTATTTT | CASSLSRSGTITDTQYF
16 | TRBJ2-4 | TRBV29-1 | TRBD1 | once | TGCAGCGTTGGGTCTTGGGACAGGGGGGCCAAAAACATTCAGTACTTC | CSVGSWDRGAKNIQYF
13 | TRBJ2-7 | TRBV19 | TRBD2 | - | TGTGCCAGTAGTATCGGGACTAGCTACGAGCAGTACTTC | CASSIGTSYEQYF
13 | TRBJ1-4 | TRBV18 | - | - | TGTGCCAGCTCACCAGCCTTAGATGAAAAACTGTTTTTT | CASSPALDEKLFF
14 | TRBJ1-3 | TRBV3-1/TRBV3-2 | - | - | TGTGCCAGCAGCCCCCCCTCTCCTGGAAACACCATATATTTT | CASSPPSPGNTIYF
18 | TRBJ2-3 | TRBV24-1 | TRBD2 | - | TGTGCCACCAGTGATCCGCCAGGGGCTAGCGGGAGCACAGATACGCAGTATTTT | CATSDPPGASGSTDTQYF
19 | TRBJ1-1 | TRBV7-5 | - | - | TGTGCCAGAAGCCTGCCCCCGGTAAAGACAGTTCTCTCGAACACTGAAGCTTTCTTT | CARSLPPVKTVLSNTEAFF